The 21 T cell receptor beta chains listed next were all sequenced from one sample in a study of blood T cells in healthy people across ages (dated by TCRdb to between 2015 and 2017). The method was 5' RACE. Sequenced on an Illumina HiSeq 2500. The second PCR ran for about 7 to 11 cycles and used a J-beta primer mix along with a sample-barcoded 5' primer. The public reads were reprocessed in TCRdb via fastp at Q25 and MiXCR, keeping in-frame beta chains. Duplicate CDR3 protein sequences are folded into a single record with the most common DNA and genes. In all, the sample holds roughly 800,000 distinct CDR3 sequences, and 25% of those were seen once. Together, the top ten hold under 9.5% of the sample. These data are also associated with another study on T cells of mothers and their children.

Sample: blood. The receptors derive from a boy younger than 18 in good health.

This clonotype showed up just a few times. Compared with germline, one end of the junction differs, possibly owing to a read error. The chain links TRBV15 to TRBJ1-2; D is unclear. CDR1 LNHNV and CDR2 YYDKDF come from the germline V gene (reference sequence). This CDR3 spans 12 amino acids. CDR3 DNA sequence: TGTGCCACCAGCAGAGATAACGCCCTCTGGATGTTC. Amino acids: CATSRDNALWMF.

The J gene is TRBJ2-7, the V gene TRBV29-1; a possible D gene is TRBD1 (5 bases). Germline assignment: CDR1 SQVTM and CDR2 ANQGSEA. V lost 3 bases, J lost 6 bases, and 18 bases lay in between. The CDR3 spans 14 residues. The CDR3 here is CSVDIGANIGEQYF. DNA for the CDR3: TGCAGCGTTGATATAGGGGCCAATATCGGCGAGCAGTACTTC.

This clonotype was picked up a small number of times. The DNA for the CDR3 is TGTGCCAGCAGCCCGGGGGATTTAGAGCCCCAGCATTTT. This gives the protein CASSPGDLEPQHF. The V and J genes are TRBV5-6 and TRBJ1-5; D possibly corresponds to TRBD1 (5 bases). Between the trimmed V and J ends, which lost 4 bases and 8 bases, there was a span of 13 bases. Germline CDR1 SGHDT, CDR2 YYEEEE. This CDR3 contains 13 residues.

At least ten counts were recorded for this clonotype. V is TRBV27 and J is TRBJ1-6; a weak D match, TRBD1 (6 bases). The V end lost 4 bases, the J end lost 2 bases, and 12 bases lay between the germline ends. CDR1 and CDR2 (germline): MNHEY, SMNVEV (reference sequence). This CDR3 has 16 amino acids. The CDR3 loop is CASSSGQRAYNSPLHF. DNA for the CDR3: TGTGCCAGCAGTTCCGGACAGCGAGCCTATAATTCACCCCTCCACTTT.

The table lists this clonotype with a few counts. The junction departs from germline at one end; a sequencing error may be responsible. The rearrangement links TRBV18 to TRBJ2-1, with 8 positions matching TRBD1. The V gene's germline CDR1 is KGHSH and CDR2 LQKENI. The CDR3 extends over 15 amino acids. CDR3 coding DNA: TGTACCAGCTCACCAAGTGGACAGGGCATGTATGAGCAGTTCTTC. Its translation: CTSSPSGQGMYEQFF.

The V call is TRBV4-3, the J call TRBJ1-6, with unresolved D. Germline V gives CDR1 LGHNA, CDR2 YSLEER. The CDR3 runs to 14 residues. V was cut by 5 bases and J by 4 bases, with 9 bases left in between. The CDR3 here is CASSWEVYNSPLHF. The CDR3 DNA sequence: TGCGCCAGCAGCTGGGAGGTATATAATTCACCCCTCCACTTT.

This clonotype turned up a few times. CDR3 sequence (DNA): TGTGCCAGCACGGGGACCCTCTCCTACGAGCAGTACTTC. Amino acid sequence: CASTGTLSYEQYF. The rearrangement joins TRBV6-1 to TRBJ2-7; D may correspond to TRBD1 or TRBD2 (5 bases each). In germline, CDR1 is MNHNS, CDR2 SASEGT. V lost 7 bases and J lost 0, with 10 bases in between. The length of the CDR3 is 13 residues.

This clonotype turned up a few times. The rearrangement uses TRBV12-3 or TRBV12-4 and TRBJ1-2; no firm D call. Trimming pared 5 bases from V and 8 bases from J, leaving 18 bases between. This CDR3 is 14 amino acids long. The CDR3 region has the DNA TGTGCCAGCAGTAATACGGGGAGCTTAATGGGCTACACCTTC. Amino acid sequence: CASSNTGSLMGYTF.

This clonotype showed up just a few times. This sequence joins TRBV5-1 and TRBJ2-5; the match to TRBD1 covers 9 bases. The length of the CDR3 is 16 residues. Per germline, CDR1 SGHRS and CDR2 YFSETQ. V shed 4 bases and J 2 bases; nucleotides not matched to a gene: 9. The CDR3 nucleotides read TGCGCCAGCAGCCCTTATTACGGACAGGGGCAAGAGACCCAGTACTTC. Protein sequence: CASSPYYGQGQETQYF.

This clonotype showed up just a few times. The CDR3 reads CASSQDRLNSPLHF. As DNA, the CDR3 is TGTGCCAGCAGCCAGGACAGACTTAATTCACCCCTCCACTTT. This chain joins TRBV7-2 and TRBJ1-6, with D perhaps matching TRBD1 (6 bases). The CDR3 spans 14 residues. V was cut by 5 bases and J by 6 bases, with 11 bases left in between. Germline CDR1 reads SGHTA; CDR2 reads FQGNSA.

This clonotype was seen only a few times. This sequence joins TRBV25-1 and TRBJ2-5; TRBD1 agrees at 7 bases. Trimming at V came to 5 bases and at J to 4 bases, leaving 10 bases not matched to a gene. The CDR3 is 15 residues long. Germline CDR1 MGHDK, CDR2 SYGVNS. CDR3 nucleotide sequence: TGTGCCAGCAGTACTAACAGGGGATACGGAGAGACCCAGTACTTC. Its protein is CASSTNRGYGETQYF.

The J gene is TRBJ1-5, the V gene TRBV12-3 or TRBV12-4; weak D call: TRBD1 (5 bases). V was trimmed by 3 bases and J by 5 bases, leaving 14 bases between them. This CDR3 is 15 amino acids long. The CDR3 region has the DNA TGTGCCAGCAGTTTCGTGGGGGTCAGGGATCAGCCCCAGCATTTT. It translates to CASSFVGVRDQPQHF.

This clonotype appeared a few times. The V and J genes are TRBV5-5 and TRBJ2-7, with unresolved D. The CDR3 spans 14 residues. Germline loops: CDR1 SGHKS, CDR2 YYEKEE (reference sequence). The V and J ends lost 1 base and 7 bases respectively, with 15 bases between them. This CDR3 is CASSLRAGPSEQYF. DNA for the CDR3: TGTGCCAGCAGCTTGAGGGCAGGCCCATCTGAGCAGTACTTC. Together with reference TRBV5-5 and TRBJ2-7, the CDR3 gives the full variable domain: DAGVTQSPTHLIKTRGQQVTLRCSPISGHKSVSWYQQVLGQGPQFIFQYYEKEERGRGNFPDRFSARQFPNYSSELNVNALLLGDSALYLCASSLRAGPSEQYFGPGTRLTVT.

The chain links TRBV11-2 to TRBJ2-1; D gene ambiguous. The germline CDR1 and CDR2 sequences are SGHAT and FQNNGV. V gave up 0 bases and J gave up 8 bases, with 8 bases separating them. The CDR3 covers 13 residues. The CDR3 is CASSLDWGDEQFF. In DNA, the CDR3 is TGTGCCAGCAGCTTAGATTGGGGTGATGAGCAGTTCTTC. Full variable domain (missing parts from reference TRBV11-2 and TRBJ2-1): EAGVAQSPRYKIIEKRQSVAFWCNPISGHATLYWYQQILGQGPKLLIQFQNNGVVDDSQLPKDRFSAERLKGVDSTLKIQPAKLEDSAVYLCASSLDWGDEQFFGPGTRLTVL.

The chain carries TRBV7-9 and TRBJ2-5; D might be TRBD1 (5 bases). The J call may be faulty, since TRBJ2-7 better matches the DNA end. The CDR3 has 14 residues. Germline loops: CDR1 SEHNR, CDR2 FQNEAQ (reference sequence). In nucleotides, the CDR3 is TGTGCCAGCAGCGCCACGCAGGGAATCCACGAGCAGTACTTC. The encoded protein is CASSATQGIHEQYF.

The V gene is TRBV2, the J gene TRBJ1-1, with D uncertain. Trimming left V 4 bases short and J 0 bases short, with 9 bases between. Germline V gene sequence: CDR1 SNHLY, CDR2 FYNNEI. The CDR3 contains 14 residues. CDR3 DNA sequence: TGTGCCAGCAGTGGGGCATTCATGAACACTGAAGCTTTCTTT. Translated, it gives CASSGAFMNTEAFF.

This clonotype was seen more than once but under ten times. The chain uses TRBV4-1 and TRBJ2-7; D uncertain. The CDR3 has 18 amino acids. Trimming left V 0 bases short and J 1 base short, with 19 bases between. The V gene's germline CDR1 is MGHRA and CDR2 YSYEKL. The CDR3, as DNA: TGCGCCAGCAGCCAAGAACCCACCACTTGGTTGGGATCCTACGAGCAGTACTTC. Encoded protein: CASSQEPTTWLGSYEQYF.

This sequence joins TRBV7-2 and TRBJ2-6; 7 bases are shared with TRBD2. V shed 1 base, J shed 0 bases, and the junction held 3 bases outside the gene matches. The CDR3 is made up of 17 amino acids. CDR1 SGHTA and CDR2 FQGNSA come from the germline V gene. This chain's CDR3 is CASSLVSGNSGANVLTF. CDR3 DNA: TGTGCCAGCAGCTTAGTGAGCGGGAACTCTGGGGCCAACGTCCTGACTTTC. The whole variable domain, remainder taken from reference TRBV7-2 and TRBJ2-6, is GAGVSQSPSNKVTEKGKDVELRCDPISGHTALYWYRQSLGQGLEFLIYFQGNSAPDKSGLPSDRFSAERTGGSVSTLTIQRTQQEDSAVYLCASSLVSGNSGANVLTFGAGSRLTVL.

The table lists this clonotype with a few counts. A junction boundary mismatches the germline segment, possibly from a read error. The chain carries TRBV20-1 and TRBJ2-1; 11 bases fit TRBD2. Germline CDR1 reads DFQATT; CDR2 reads SNEGSKA (reference sequence). The CDR3 has 14 amino acids. This CDR3 reads CSTSRTSGRGEQFF. The CDR3 DNA reads as TGCAGTACTAGCAGAACTAGCGGGAGAGGTGAGCAGTTCTTC.

In DNA, the CDR3 is TGTGCCAGCAGCCAAGGGTCCGTCAACGAGCAGTACTTC. It is translated as CASSQGSVNEQYF. The chain has TRBV3-1 and TRBJ2-7; no reliable D call. The germline V and J ends were trimmed by 1 base and 5 bases, with 9 bases remaining between them. The CDR3 is 13 amino acids. Per germline, CDR1 LGHDT and CDR2 YNNKEL (reference sequence).

The table lists this clonotype with a few counts. This rearrangement joins TRBV7-2 to TRBJ2-5; D possibly corresponds to TRBD2 (5 bases). From germline, CDR1 is SGHTA and CDR2 FQGNSA. The V end was cut by 0 bases, the J end by 8 bases, with 10 bases between. The CDR3 is 13 amino acids. The CDR3, as DNA: TGTGCCAGCAGCTTAGCGGAGGCGCCCACCCAGTACTTC. Translation: CASSLAEAPTQYF.